The 28 T cell receptor beta chains in this list originate from one sample, sequenced in a study of T cells after yellow fever vaccination. TCRdb re-derived calls from the 5' RACE reads in MiXCR, one entry per CDR3 protein. The sample yields about 120,000 distinct CDR3 sequences, approximately 14% seen once. The sample was CD8+ T cells sorted from PBMCs, taken 5 days after the yellow fever booster vaccination. These receptors all come from a man aged 18-30 years who received the YFV17D yellow fever vaccine.

This chain uses TRBV20-1 with TRBJ1-6; D gene unclear. The CDR3 extends over 17 amino acids. Germline values: CDR1 DFQATT, CDR2 SNEGSKA (reference sequence). Trimming left V 0 bases short and J 0 bases short, with 12 bases between. CDR3 coding DNA: TGCAGTGCTAGAGATCGGTGGGCAGGCTCCTATAATTCACCCCTCCACTTT. Its translation is CSARDRWAGSYNSPLHF.

This clonotype occurred many times. The chain joins TRBV6-2 or TRBV6-3 to TRBJ2-2; perhaps TRBD2 as D (6 bases). This CDR3 contains 15 residues. Between the trimmed V and J ends, which lost 6 bases and 2 bases, there was a span of 13 bases. Germline-derived CDR1 and CDR2 are MNHEY and SVGEGT. This CDR3 is CASSPWTTNTGELFF. The CDR3 DNA is TGTGCCAGCAGCCCCTGGACTACCAACACCGGGGAGCTGTTTTTT.

J is TRBJ2-5 and V is TRBV7-2, with D perhaps TRBD1 or TRBD2 (6 bases each). V lost 7 bases and J lost 1, with 19 bases in between. Germline CDR1 reads SGHTA; CDR2 reads FQGNSA. This CDR3 comprises 16 residues. CDR3 coding DNA: TGTGCCAGCACAGGGTTACAGGGACTTTTCCAAGAGACCCAGTACTTC. Amino acid sequence: CASTGLQGLFQETQYF.

This clonotype was detected once. The chain recombines TRBV3-1 with TRBJ2-1, with 7 nucleotides matching TRBD1. V lost 6 bases and J lost 5; bases outside the gene matches: 10. The CDR3 covers 15 residues. The V gene's germline CDR1 is LGHDT and CDR2 YNNKEL (reference sequence). CDR3 nucleotide sequence: TGTGCCAGCAGGCGGCAGGGGGTCTGGGACAATGAGCAGTTCTTC. Translating it yields CASRRQGVWDNEQFF.

CDR3 in DNA: TGTGCCAGCAGTCCTGACAGGAGTAATGAAAAACTGTTTTTT. Translation gives CASSPDRSNEKLFF. The chain has TRBV12-3 or TRBV12-4 and TRBJ1-4; D is perhaps TRBD1 (6 bases). The CDR3 sequence is 14 residues long. Trimming cost V 5 bases and J 4 bases, with 11 bases left between them.

This clonotype was picked up many times. This chain joins TRBV4-3 and TRBJ1-3, with 8 bases lining up with TRBD1. The length of the CDR3 is 17 residues. V shed 3 bases, J shed 3 bases, and the junction held 10 bases outside the gene matches. The germline V gene has CDR1 LGHNA and CDR2 YSLEER. The CDR3 is CASSHEGQGASGNTIYF. The CDR3 nucleotides are TGCGCCAGCAGCCACGAGGGGCAGGGGGCGAGTGGAAACACCATATATTTT.

This clonotype was seen a few times. This rearrangement joins TRBV9 to TRBJ2-6, with D possibly being TRBD2 (6 bases). Germline CDR1 SGDLS, CDR2 YYNGEE. Trimming removed 3 bases at V and 4 bases at J, with 8 bases between. The CDR3 covers 14 residues. CDR3 sequence reads: CASSAGGGANVLTF. In DNA, the CDR3 is TGTGCCAGCAGCGCCGGGGGAGGGGCCAACGTCCTGACTTTC.

The genes are TRBV15 and TRBJ2-2, with D possibly being TRBD1 or TRBD2 (6 bases each). Between the trimmed V and J ends, which lost 8 bases and 2 bases, there was a span of 18 bases. From germline, CDR1 is LNHNV and CDR2 YYDKDF (reference sequence). This CDR3 region has 16 residues. The CDR3 DNA reads TGTGCCACCGGGGGCGGGAAGACGCCTAACACCGGGGAGCTGTTTTTT. It yields the protein CATGGGKTPNTGELFF. Drawing the rest from reference TRBV15 and TRBJ2-2, the complete variable domain is DAMVIQNPRYQVTQFGKPVTLSCSQTLNHNVMYWYQQKSSQAPKLLFHYYDKDFNNEADTPDNFQSRRPNTSFCFLDIRSPGLGDTAMYLCATGGGKTPNTGELFFGEGSRLTVL.

The chain employs TRBV5-1 and TRBJ2-7; D is uncertain. CDR3 length: 14 residues. Germline assignment: CDR1 SGHRS and CDR2 YFSETQ. With 0 bases removed from V and 3 bases from J, the gap between germline ends came to 10 bases. DNA of the CDR3: TGCGCCAGCAGCTTGGCGGAGCCTTTCTACGAGCAGTACTTC. This sequence encodes CASSLAEPFYEQYF. Full variable domain (remainder filled in from reference TRBV5-1 and TRBJ2-7): KAGVTQTPRYLIKTRGQQVTLSCSPISGHRSVSWYQQTPGQGLQFLFEYFSETQRNKGNFPGRFSGRQFSNSRSEMNVSTLELGDSALYLCASSLAEPFYEQYFGPGTRLTVT.

This chain uses TRBV6-1 with TRBJ1-5; possible D gene TRBD1, 5 bases. V was clipped by 1 base and J by 1 base, with 5 bases between them. Germline values: CDR1 MNHNS, CDR2 SASEGT. The CDR3 extends over 14 amino acids. The chain's CDR3 is CASSEGQSNQPQHF. CDR3 sequence (DNA): TGTGCCAGCAGTGAAGGACAGAGCAATCAGCCCCAGCATTTT.

The sample holds many counts of this clonotype. The chain is built from TRBV12-3 or TRBV12-4 and TRBJ1-1, with D unclear. The CDR3 sequence is 13 residues long. V lost 5 bases to trimming and J lost 4 bases, with 11 bases between them. In nucleotides, the CDR3 is TGTGCCAGCAGTACCCGCGGATTCACTGAAGCTTTCTTT. It translates to CASSTRGFTEAFF.

V usage is TRBV3-2 and J usage is TRBJ2-7. TRBV3-2 is annotated as a pseudogene. CDR3 size: 11 residues. The CDR3 loop is CAGFSLREQYV. CDR3 sequence (DNA): TGTGCCGGCTTCTCATTGAGGGAGCAGTACGTC.

This clonotype was observed many times. The genes are TRBV6-2 or TRBV6-3 and TRBJ2-2; D might be TRBD2 (6 bases). Looked up from germline, CDR1 is MNHEY and CDR2 is SVGEGT. The V gene lost 6 bases and the J gene lost 4 bases, with 15 bases spanning the gap. The CDR3 extends over 15 amino acids. CDR3 in amino acids: CASREGREATGELFF. The CDR3 DNA reads TGTGCCAGCAGAGAGGGTAGGGAGGCCACCGGGGAGCTGTTTTTT.

The chain links TRBV7-8 to TRBJ2-6; D is uncertain. Germline CDR1 and CDR2: SGHVS and FQNEAQ. The CDR3 contains 18 residues. Deletions cut 5 bases from V and 1 base from J, with 18 bases between. CDR3 nucleotide sequence: TGTGCCAGCAGCCCCTACCCGGCTGGGGAATCTGGGGCCAACGTCCTGACTTTC. Translating gives CASSPYPAGESGANVLTF.

This clonotype was detected once. The genes are TRBV12-3 or TRBV12-4 and TRBJ1-2, with D possibly TRBD1 on 5 matching bases. Trimming took 2 bases from V and 7 from J, leaving 11 bases between them. This CDR3 contains 13 residues. The CDR3 nucleotides read TGTGCCAGCAGTTTATACGTGGGGCGTGGCTACACCTTC. Residues: CASSLYVGRGYTF.

A few counts support this clonotype. The chain recombines TRBV2 with TRBJ1-3; 7 nucleotides align to TRBD1. This CDR3 has 15 residues. CDR1 and CDR2 from the germline V gene are SNHLY and FYNNEI. V was clipped by 2 bases and J by 3 bases; unmatched bases: 4. The CDR3, as DNA: TGTGCCAGCAGTGAAATGCGGGACAGTGGAAACACCATATATTTT. Protein: CASSEMRDSGNTIYF.

Written as DNA, the CDR3 is TGTGCCAGCAGCCTACACAGACTAGCGGGGGGGCAAGAGACCCAGTACTTC. Its protein product is CASSLHRLAGGQETQYF. The J gene is TRBJ2-5, the V gene TRBV11-2, with TRBD2 matching 14 bases. J gave up 2 bases and V 5 bases, and 7 bases lay outside the gene matches. In germline, CDR1 is SGHAT, CDR2 FQNNGV. The CDR3 length is 17 residues.

The table lists this clonotype with a few counts. This chain joins TRBV7-2 and TRBJ2-5; 9 bases fit TRBD2. J was trimmed by 5 bases and V by 2 bases; bases with no gene match: 9. The length of the CDR3 is 16 residues. Germline CDR1 reads SGHTA; CDR2 reads FQGNSA. The DNA of the CDR3 is TGTGCCAGCAGCTTAATGGGCGGGGGGGCCTTGGAGACCCAGTACTTC. This encodes CASSLMGGGALETQYF.

This clonotype has more than one count but fewer than ten. The gene calls are TRBV9 and TRBJ2-3; weak D call: TRBD1 (5 bases). The V end was cut by 4 bases, the J end by 5 bases, with 23 bases between. The germline V gene has CDR1 SGDLS and CDR2 YYNGEE. The CDR3 spans 17 residues. In nucleotides, the CDR3 is TGTGCCAGCAGCTCCCGTATATCTCGGATGGGGCAAGATACGCAGTATTTT. Its protein product is CASSSRISRMGQDTQYF.

This clonotype was observed a handful of times. CDR3 bases: TGTGCCAGCAGCCCCCCGCCGGACGCCAATCGAGATACGCAGTATTTT. Translated, it gives CASSPPPDANRDTQYF. The genes are TRBV3-1 and TRBJ2-3, with D hard to call. This CDR3 spans 16 amino acids. V shed 4 bases and J shed 5 bases, with 19 bases lying between them. Per germline, CDR1 LGHDT and CDR2 YNNKEL (reference sequence).

This clonotype has just a few counts. This chain uses TRBV11-2 with TRBJ2-1; no firm D call. Germline loops: CDR1 SGHAT, CDR2 FQNNGV. Deletions cut 0 bases from V and 3 bases from J, with 9 bases between. The CDR3 consists of 15 residues. The CDR3: CASSLEVGDYNEQFF. For the CDR3, the DNA is TGTGCCAGCAGCTTAGAAGTGGGCGACTACAATGAGCAGTTCTTC.

This chain links TRBV10-3 with TRBJ2-7; D possibly corresponds to TRBD1 (5 bases). From germline, CDR1 is ENHRY and CDR2 SYGVKD. Trimming took off 7 bases at V and 2 bases at J, with 12 bases between the two ends. The CDR3 length is 13 residues. The CDR3: CAITDDRTYEQYF. The CDR3 region has the DNA TGTGCCATCACCGACGACAGAACCTACGAGCAGTACTTC.

This clonotype has a handful of counts. The V call is TRBV4-1, the J call TRBJ2-1, with D tentatively TRBD2 (7 bases). This CDR3 comprises 14 residues. Trimming took 5 bases from V and 11 from J, leaving 19 bases between them. Germline CDR1 reads MGHRA; CDR2 reads YSYEKL. This CDR3 reads CASSGRGLGPQQFF. CDR3 nucleotides: TGCGCCAGCAGCGGGCGGGGGCTTGGACCTCAGCAGTTCTTC.

This clonotype was detected only a few times. This chain links TRBV15 with TRBJ2-7; D is ambiguous. The CDR3 has 14 residues. Germline-derived CDR1 and CDR2 are LNHNV and YYDKDF (reference sequence). Trimming shortened V by 1 base and J by 2 bases, and 9 bases separated the two germline ends. DNA of the CDR3: TGTGCCACCAGCAGAGCCGCAGAAACCTACGAGCAGTACTTC. Its protein is CATSRAAETYEQYF.

The chain has TRBV7-8 and TRBJ1-1; the D is unclear. Trimming pared 0 bases from V and 7 bases from J, leaving 9 bases between. Germline V gene lookup returns CDR1 SGHVS and CDR2 FQNEAQ. This CDR3 is 13 amino acids long. The CDR3 region has the DNA TGTGCCAGCAGCTTAGCAGGGAACCTTGAAGCTTTCTTT. Protein product: CASSLAGNLEAFF. Using reference TRBV7-8 and TRBJ1-1 for the parts outside the CDR3, the full variable domain is GAGVSQSPRYKVAKRGQDVALRCDPISGHVSLFWYQQALGQGPEFLTYFQNEAQLDKSGLPSDRFFAERPEGSVSTLKIQRTQQEDSAVYLCASSLAGNLEAFFGQGTRLTVV.

V is TRBV7-9 and J is TRBJ2-1; D may be TRBD1 (6 bases). Germline-derived CDR1 and CDR2 are SEHNR and FQNEAQ (reference sequence). V was trimmed by 1 base and J by 6 bases, leaving 10 bases between them. This CDR3 spans 14 amino acids. CDR3 DNA: TGTGCCAGCAGCTTAGACAACAGGGTCAATGAGCAGTTCTTC. This sequence encodes CASSLDNRVNEQFF.

V and J are TRBV28 and TRBJ2-7; D is perhaps TRBD1 or TRBD2 (5 bases each). V lost 4 bases and J lost 1, with 17 bases in between. This CDR3 is 16 amino acids long. CDR1 is MDHEN, CDR2 SYDVKM, per germline. As DNA, the CDR3 is TGTGCCAGCAGTTCCAGAATTCGGGACGGTTCCTACGAGCAGTACGTC. Translating it yields CASSSRIRDGSYEQYV.

This clonotype was seen ten or more times. This rearrangement joins TRBV7-3 to TRBJ2-3; 7 bases line up with TRBD1. CDR1 SGHTA and CDR2 FQGTGA come from the germline V gene. This CDR3 spans 14 amino acids. V lost 5 bases to trimming and J lost 6 bases; unmatched junction nucleotides: 8. The CDR3 sequence is CASSPEGGWDTQYF. Here the CDR3 DNA reads TGTGCCAGCAGCCCTGAAGGGGGCTGGGATACGCAGTATTTT.